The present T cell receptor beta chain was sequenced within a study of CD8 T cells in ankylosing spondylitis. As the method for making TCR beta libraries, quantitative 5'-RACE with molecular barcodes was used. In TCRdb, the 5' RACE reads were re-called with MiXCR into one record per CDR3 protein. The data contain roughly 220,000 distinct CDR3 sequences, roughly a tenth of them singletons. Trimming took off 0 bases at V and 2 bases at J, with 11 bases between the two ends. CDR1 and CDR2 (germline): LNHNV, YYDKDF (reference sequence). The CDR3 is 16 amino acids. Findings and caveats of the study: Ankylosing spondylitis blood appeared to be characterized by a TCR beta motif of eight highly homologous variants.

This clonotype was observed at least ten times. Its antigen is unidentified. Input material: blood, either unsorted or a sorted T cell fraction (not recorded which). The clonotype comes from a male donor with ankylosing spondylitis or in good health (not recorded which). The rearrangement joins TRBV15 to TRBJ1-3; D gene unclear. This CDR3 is CATSRDWSETGNTIYF. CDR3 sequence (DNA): TGTGCCACCAGCAGAGATTGGTCTGAGACTGGAAACACCATATATTTT.